The 2 T cell receptor beta chains reported below all come from one sample, sequenced in a study of tumor-infiltrating lymphocytes in primary liver carcinoma (dated by TCRdb to 2016 to 2017). Sequencing was carried out with an Illumina HiSeq 2500. A constant-region primer and ProtoScript II reverse transcriptase were used to reverse-transcribe TCRbeta-specific cDNA from roughly 480 ng total RNA. TCRbeta libraries were built with three nested multiplex PCR rounds, a slightly modified ARM-PCR procedure. Each of the first two PCR rounds ran for nine to ten cycles and used multiplex TRBV1-TRBV30 forward primers together with a Cbeta reverse primer. TCRdb trimmed public reads at Q25 via fastp, called clones via MiXCR and kept in-frame beta chains. Each record represents a unique CDR3 protein, reported with the most common genes and DNA among its rows. Recorded for this sample are 95,000 to 150,000 distinct CDR3 sequences; around 70% of them occurred a single time. The ten largest clones take up 8.1% of the sample.

Total RNA and DNA were co-extracted without cell sorting from approximately 20-30 mg of bulk tissue using the AllPrep DNA/RNA mini kit. What was sequenced was tumor-adjacent normal liver tissue. These receptors all stem from a woman in her sixties with primary liver carcinoma and hepatitis B virus infection.

As for this clonotype: The conserved phenylalanine or tryptophan is not found at the CDR3 terminus, so this likely reflects a read error. The chain employs TRBV7-9 and TRBJ2-1; a possible D gene is TRBD1 (7 bases). V lost 2 bases and J 4 bases, leaving 15 bases between the germline ends. The CDR3 has 16 amino acids. Germline CDR1 reads SEHNR; CDR2 reads FQNEAQ (reference sequence). This CDR3 is CASSLRGTEGYNEQFL. The CDR3 region has the DNA TGTGCCAGCAGCTTACGGGGGACAGAAGGGTACAATGAGCAGTTCTTG.

As regards this clonotype: The CDR3 does not end in the conserved phenylalanine or tryptophan, so this is likely a read error. The gene calls are TRBV5-1 and TRBJ2-7; 9 bases agree with TRBD2. Looked up from germline, CDR1 is SGHRS and CDR2 is YFSETQ. This CDR3 is 17 amino acids long. J lost 4 bases, V lost 7 bases, and 18 bases had no gene match. The CDR3 is CASRRLASTSGEYEQYL. CDR3 in DNA: TGCGCCAGCCGGCGACTAGCCTCGACTAGCGGAGAATACGAGCAGTACCTC.